This TCR beta chain was captured in a study of cytomegalovirus exposure and HLA in healthy donors. CDR3 length equals 13 residues. Germline CDR1 reads SEHNR; CDR2 reads FQNEAQ (reference sequence). Germline trimming cut 9 bases from V and 3 bases from J; bases unmatched to any gene: 6. General study points: Using the classifier, cytomegalovirus status was reportedly diagnosed with high specificity and sensitivity.

Of note for this clone: Its antigen is not known.

The PCR had 60 Vbeta and 13 Jbeta primers. Profiling relied on immunoSEQ multiplex PCR, and the TCRdb table lists in-frame clones only, not all of them. This sample has tens of thousands of clones; around 84% occur once, and the top ten carry approximately 4.6%. Sequences were obtained from PBMCs. V is TRBV7-9 and J is TRBJ1-1, with 8 nucleotides matching TRBD1. This clonotype was obtained from a woman aged 40 to 50 in good health and CMV-seropositive. Here the CDR3 reads CASIQGADTEAFF. The CDR3 coding sequence is TGTGCCAGTATCCAGGGGGCAGACACTGAAGCTTTCTTT.